Listed here is a single T cell receptor (beta chain). There is no known antigen for this receptor. Per-base qualities were not stored, and no clone one base away is much larger. Library creation used the immunoSEQ multiplex PCR assay. For the multiplex PCR, a mixture combining 60 forward primers for TCR Vbeta segments and 13 reverse primers for TCR Jbeta segments was used. The CDR3 region of rearranged TCR beta genes was amplified from genomic DNA by a multiplex PCR assay. On the Illumina HiSeq System, the amplified TCR beta libraries were sequenced as 87-base-pair reads. The source study handled its data this way. A later analysis counted some 80 million unique TCR beta chains across the 600 to 850 repertoires, and 10 million to 12 million of these chains were shared by at least two donors. Raw reads were error-corrected and collapsed into unique sequences with a nearest-neighbor algorithm that merged closely related sequences to remove PCR and sequencing errors. Alignment of CDR3 sequences to IMGT reference sequences was used to assign V, D and J gene segments. For a sequence to be retained, at least a six-nucleotide match to both a V gene segment and a J gene segment was required. A rearrangement was called productive if the CDR3 had no stop codons and remained in frame with V and J, and every other rearrangement was called non-productive. Following IMGT convention, CDR3 was defined as the stretch from the second conserved V-encoded cysteine to the conserved J-encoded phenylalanine. The earlier analysis of about 560 of the donors excluded any sequence lacking an unambiguous match to a single V gene segment. An earlier analysis of fewer than 650 of the donors classified V segments as functional when productive rearrangements were above 56.7% and as segregating when the standard deviation between donors was above 5%. A statistical classification framework was built to diagnose cytomegalovirus status from the catalog of TCR beta chain sequences. In a later analysis, V and J genes were assigned by comparing TCR nucleotide sequences against IMGT/GENE-DB human TR gene sequences. A later analysis assigned CDR3 sequences and most-parsimonious VDJ recombination scenarios with the TCRdist pipeline. In a later analysis, each TCR beta chain was defined by its CDR3 amino acid sequence together with its V-gene family, and reads without a unique V-gene family were excluded. In a later analysis, fewer than 600 highly shared, low-generation-probability nucleotide sequences were removed to address suspected cross-contamination and a sequencing artifact. In a later analysis, a clonal expansion index for each public chain was calculated from normalized within-repertoire ranks of inferred template counts. A later analysis computed generation probabilities with a VDJ recombination model fitted to out-of-frame rearrangements, and checked the results against IGoR. Hypergeometric tests were used in a later analysis to score TCR-TCR, TCR-HLA and TCR-CMV co-occurrence, with a repertoire-size bias correction applied to the TCR pairs. To estimate false discovery rates, a later analysis permuted the HLA or CMV assignments 20 times. In a later analysis, co-occurring TCRs were grouped using DBSCAN, with TCRdist sequence similarity added in when clustering inside HLA-allele-positive subsets. Co-occurrence clustering excluded repertoires with fewer than 30,000 or more than 120,000 public chains, plus five with anomalous nucleotide sharing. The clones in this table, taken by TCRdb from immuneACCESS, are in-frame only. Not every clone is retained; where verified, under half of the shortfall comes from an unresolved V gene, and the cause of the rest is unknown. The V and J calls and clone size were taken over from that table, and D and trimming were inferred from the DNA. The sample contains 120,000 or so clones, 17% of them found a single time. The top ten clonotypes cover approximately 2.6% of the sample.

This entry is derived from a study of cytomegalovirus exposure and HLA in healthy donors (dated by TCRdb to about 2017). Concerning the study at large: According to an earlier analysis of a few hundred of the donors, 150 million to 200 million T cells yielded over 90 million unique TCR beta sequences and approximately 300 Gb of sequence data. An early release that covered some 630 HLA-typed donors contained around 300 gigabases of sequencing data and about 84 million unique TCR sequences. Of the roughly 410 genotyped donors, 81% were placed in the genetic ancestry cluster associated with self-reported Caucasian donors. The study aimed to test whether cataloging public T cell receptors could reveal signatures of past pathogen exposure. The study profiled the T cell repertoires of about 720 subjects by immunosequencing and related them to cytomegalovirus serostatus. A separate validation cohort of approximately 130 different subjects was used in addition to the approximately 700-subject first cohort. The study combined high-throughput TCR immunosequencing, statistical association of individual TCRs with disease status, and machine learning to predict cytomegalovirus infection status. In a later analysis, previously published TCR beta repertoires from 550 to 750 donors were re-analyzed and high-resolution HLA genotyping was added so that TCR occurrence patterns could be studied. Rather than using new phenotypic data, the later analysis identified candidate immune exposures from TCR beta sequences and from how often those sequences occurred across donors. In an earlier analysis of over 550 of the donors, high-throughput TCR beta sequencing was used to judge whether each TCR beta V gene segment behaved as functional or pseudogenic. Donor age, sex, ethnicity and CMV serostatus were compiled alongside the repertoire data. Genome-wide SNP genotypes for about 55% of the 666 donors were used in a later genetic analysis, which treated that subset as a discovery cohort. Every repertoire in the discovery cohort had been generated on one and the same sequencing platform. Both class I and class II loci were covered by HLA typing, at four-digit resolution. The number of typed donors differed by locus: about 629-640 for A, B, C, DRB1 and DQB1; 522 for DQA1; some 590 for DPA1; and about 450 for DPB1. A handful of DR-DQ haplotypes were handled as single units for association and clustering because linkage in the cohort was strong. Among under 450 genotyped donors of the cohort, an average of approximately 240,000 unique TCR beta nucleotide sequences were sequenced per donor, around 18% of them non-productive.

Points the paper makes about the study in general: In a later analysis, several top co-occurrence clusters were reported to appear linked to parvovirus B19, influenza, CMV and Epstein-Barr virus. Because HLA typing was unavailable for some donors at each locus, only the typed subset was used in association tests. V-gene and J-gene trimming of TCR beta chains was associated with a missense DCLRE1C variant in a later genetic analysis, and the association was replicated in an independent cohort. A later analysis associated approximately 17,000 TCR beta sequences with specific HLA alleles at a false discovery rate of 0.05. The classifier was reported to diagnose cytomegalovirus status with high specificity and sensitivity in both the original cohort and the validation cohort. When HLA alleles, especially DR and DQ, strongly co-occurred, TCR associations were difficult to assign to individual alleles. Broadly in line with IMGT annotations, most TCR beta V segments showed up in productive rearrangements about 87% or about 30% of the time in an earlier analysis of some 590 of the donors. A further reported finding was that TCR beta sequences accurately predicted the HLA-A and HLA-B alleles for most subjects in the first cohort. In a later genetic analysis, fewer N-insertions in productive TCRs were reported among donors in an Asian-associated ancestry cluster than the approximately 710-donor mean. This cohort had only TCR beta chains sequenced, and the lack of alpha or paired-chain data limited which features could be detected. Compared with equally common non-associated chains, HLA-associated TCR beta chains in a later analysis were more clonally expanded and had lower generation probabilities. For the cohort, immune exposure information was limited to CMV serostatus. According to the authors, the approach could potentially be generalized to other disease states and immunological phenotypes. Correlated functional status among segregating V segments might be attributable to linkage disequilibrium, but an unknown experimental factor could not be ruled out. Because counts were too low, some 17 rarely observed V segments, including chromosome 9 orphons, were excluded from the earlier analysis of fewer than 650 of the donors. Roughly uniform sequencing depth across donors was assumed in presence/absence analyses, although this assumption may not hold. Some IMGT-functional V segments, including TRBV6-2 and TRBV6-3, could not be distinguished by the 87-base-pair reads and were therefore excluded. A cluster of highly shared sequence variants was judged likely to represent a technical artifact of the sequencing pipeline. Most TCR sequences were seen in very few donors, while some public TCRs were found in many individuals. In a later analysis, TCR association rates were found to vary across HLA loci, with the most associated TCRs seen for DRB1 alleles and the fewest for HLA-C alleles. The study gave a list of some 150 TCR beta chains associated with cytomegalovirus. Most CMV-associated TCR beta chains appeared to be HLA-restricted in a later analysis, and the HLA associations seemed to be driven largely by CMV exposure. In vitro tests confirmed that a few of the cytomegalovirus-associated TCR beta chains recognize cytomegalovirus antigens.

The cohort consisted of approximately 670 healthy bone marrow donors. At the time of sampling, every cohort member was nominally healthy, though immune exposures that went unrecorded were likely present. The donor tested CMV seropositive and was one of the 289 seropositive cohort members. Each donor provided a peripheral blood sample, and peripheral blood mononuclear cells were used for TCR beta sequencing. Genomic DNA was extracted from the blood cell samples with the Qiagen DNeasy Blood Extraction Kit. In the germline V gene, CDR1 corresponds to SGHAT and CDR2 to FQNNGV. CDR3 length: 12 amino acids, cysteine to phenylalanine. Only the CDR3 region is kept as DNA, spanning 36 bases read in frame from base 1. V is clipped by 3 bases and J by 7 bases, and the sequence between their germline boundaries is 8 bases long.

This clonotype was sampled from a female donor in good health and CMV-seropositive. Sequencing used PBMCs. Recombination connected TRBV11-2 to TRBJ2-3, with the D gene not confidently named. The CDR3: CASSFSSNTQYF. In nucleotide form, the sequence is TGTGCCAGCAGCTTTAGCTCGAATACGCAGTATTTT.